This record concerns one TCR beta chain sequence. These data come from a study of blood T cell repertoires in COVID-19. Trimming removed 1 base at V and 3 bases at J, with 13 bases between. CDR1 and CDR2 from the germline V gene are SEHNR and FQNEAQ (reference sequence). The CDR3 loop spans 15 amino acids. Some clones are missing from TCRdb's copy, which holds only in-frame ones; the method was immunoSEQ multiplex PCR. The table has about 230,000 clones, roughly nine tenths seen once. Cohorts were determined from participant-reported clinical history. The J gene is TRBJ2-7, the V gene TRBV7-9; no clear D gene. The TCR originated in a woman aged 25 to 39 with acute COVID-19. The sequencing sample was made of PBMCs or T cells enriched from blood (not recorded which). CDR3 loop: CASSLDGTNSYEQYF. As DNA, the CDR3 is TGTGCCAGCAGCTTAGACGGCACCAACAGCTACGAGCAGTACTTC.